Listed below are T cell receptor beta chains from one sample, sequenced in a study of blood T cell repertoires in COVID-19. Clones were sequenced by immunoSEQ multiplex PCR, and TCRdb holds only the in-frame ones, with some missing. The table records about 300,000 clones, 70% to 90% of them present only once. Sequenced sample: peripheral blood. The receptors originated from a woman aged 45 to 65 with COVID-19, enrolled during active disease. Both conserved end residues are part of each CDR3. The order of the fields is J gene, V gene, clone size, D gene, CDR3 DNA, CDR3 protein. D genes are given only for firm matches. Clone size is stated in some rows and not others, as once, few, many or a class when expanded.

j_call: TRBJ2-7
v_call: TRBV28
clone_size: -
d_call: -
cdr3_nt: TGTGCCAGCAGTTATAAGGCAGGGAAGGCCTACGAGCAGTACTTC
cdr3_aa: CASSYKAGKAYEQYF

j_call: TRBJ2-7
v_call: TRBV9
clone_size: once
d_call: -
cdr3_nt: TGTGCCAGCAGCGTGTCAGGGGATAGCGAGCAGTACTTC
cdr3_aa: CASSVSGDSEQYF

j_call: TRBJ1-3
v_call: TRBV19
clone_size: -
d_call: -
cdr3_nt: TGTGCCAGTATTGTATCTTCCATCGACAGGCGCTCTGGAAACACCATATATTTT
cdr3_aa: CASIVSSIDRRSGNTIYF

j_call: TRBJ2-5
v_call: TRBV29-1
clone_size: -
d_call: TRBD2
cdr3_nt: TGCAGCGTTGATGGGCTAGCGGGAAGGAAGGGAGAGACCCAGTACTTC
cdr3_aa: CSVDGLAGRKGETQYF

j_call: TRBJ1-5
v_call: TRBV6-5
clone_size: once
d_call: -
cdr3_nt: TGTGCCAGCAGTTACAGGGACACAGATCAGCCCCAGCATTTT
cdr3_aa: CASSYRDTDQPQHF

j_call: TRBJ2-5
v_call: TRBV9
clone_size: -
d_call: TRBD2
cdr3_nt: TGTGCCAGCAGCGGATCTAGCGGGAGGTCTGGAGAGACCCAGTACTTC
cdr3_aa: CASSGSSGRSGETQYF

j_call: TRBJ2-5
v_call: TRBV7-7
clone_size: -
d_call: TRBD2
cdr3_nt: TGTGCCAGCAGCTTGCGTTTAGTGAGACTAGCGAACCAAGAGACCCAGTACTTC
cdr3_aa: CASSLRLVRLANQETQYF

j_call: TRBJ1-1
v_call: TRBV24-1
clone_size: -
d_call: -
cdr3_nt: TGTGCCACCAGCCGACAGAACACTGAAGCTTTCTTT
cdr3_aa: CATSRQNTEAFF

j_call: TRBJ1-3
v_call: TRBV4-1
clone_size: -
d_call: -
cdr3_nt: TGCGCCAGCAGCCAAGTAGGGAGTTTTTCGACGGGAAACACCATATATTTT
cdr3_aa: CASSQVGSFSTGNTIYF

j_call: TRBJ2-1
v_call: TRBV6-4
clone_size: many
d_call: TRBD2
cdr3_nt: TGTGCCAGCAGTTCAGCGGGAGCAAAGGATGAGCAGTTCTTC
cdr3_aa: CASSSAGAKDEQFF

j_call: TRBJ2-7
v_call: TRBV10-2
clone_size: -
d_call: -
cdr3_nt: TGCGCCAGCAGTGGGACTTCCTACGAGCAGTACTTC
cdr3_aa: CASSGTSYEQYF

j_call: TRBJ1-5
v_call: TRBV7-8
clone_size: -
d_call: TRBD1
cdr3_nt: TGTGCCAGCAGCCAACGCTTACAGGACAGGGGGCAGCCCCAGCATTTT
cdr3_aa: CASSQRLQDRGQPQHF

j_call: TRBJ2-1
v_call: TRBV4-1
clone_size: -
d_call: -
cdr3_nt: TGCGCCAGCACCTCCAGGATTCTCTCCTACAATGAGCAGTTCTTC
cdr3_aa: CASTSRILSYNEQFF

j_call: TRBJ2-3
v_call: TRBV24-1
clone_size: -
d_call: -
cdr3_nt: TGTGCCACCATAGCGGATACGCAGTATTTT
cdr3_aa: CATIADTQYF

j_call: TRBJ1-6
v_call: TRBV9
clone_size: -
d_call: -
cdr3_nt: TGTGCCAGCAGCGTAGCAGGCAGGGGTCACTCACCCCTCCACTTT
cdr3_aa: CASSVAGRGHSPLHF

j_call: TRBJ2-1
v_call: TRBV27
clone_size: -
d_call: TRBD2
cdr3_nt: TGTGCCAGCAGTTTATGGTTAGCGGGAGGTTATAATGAGCAGTTCTTC
cdr3_aa: CASSLWLAGGYNEQFF

j_call: TRBJ1-3
v_call: TRBV11-2
clone_size: -
d_call: -
cdr3_nt: TGTGCCAGCAGCCGGGCTCGGGACATTTTCTCTGGAAACACCATATATTTT
cdr3_aa: CASSRARDIFSGNTIYF